Listed below are T cell receptor beta chains from one sample, sequenced in a study of shared clonotypes between healthy human individuals. Sequenced by immunoSEQ multiplex PCR; TCRdb stores in-frame clones only, minus some. The sample yields approximately 2,000,000 clones, just under 95% seen once. Input material: naive CD4+ T cells from PBMCs. Receptors originate from a man aged 18 to 29 in good health. Some clones in this sample may be carry-over from other donors' samples. Each CDR3 is given with its conserved first and last residue. D genes are given only for firm matches. Clone size appears in some rows only: once, few, many, or a class for an expanded clone.

V gene,D gene,clone size,J gene,CDR3 protein,CDR3 DNA
TRBV11-3,-,-,TRBJ2-3,CASSPHPRVADSTDTQYF,TGTGCCAGCAGCCCCCACCCGCGGGTAGCGGATAGCACAGATACGCAGTATTTT
TRBV6-1,TRBD1,-,TRBJ2-1,CASSALRDRAHNEQFF,TGTGCCAGCAGTGCCTTGAGGGACAGGGCCCACAATGAGCAGTTCTTC
TRBV6-5,TRBD1,-,TRBJ2-7,CASSPTGQVYEQYF,TGTGCCAGCAGCCCAACCGGACAGGTCTACGAGCAGTACTTC
TRBV28,-,-,TRBJ2-7,CASSRTDSSVSSYEQYF,TGTGCCAGCAGCAGAACCGACAGCTCTGTCAGCTCCTACGAGCAGTACTTC
TRBV30,-,-,TRBJ2-2,CAWSVFTGELFF,TGTGCCTGGAGTGTCTTTACCGGGGAGCTGTTTTTT
TRBV28,-,-,TRBJ1-5,CASSGGAGQPQHF,TGTGCCAGCAGTGGGGGGGCAGGTCAGCCCCAGCATTTT
TRBV27,-,-,TRBJ2-2,CASNYRVYGELFF,TGTGCCAGCAATTATAGGGTGTACGGGGAGCTGTTTTTT
TRBV18,-,-,TRBJ1-2,CASSPLTSQGPRDGYTF,TGTGCCAGCTCACCACTTACTTCGCAGGGGCCTAGGGATGGCTACACCTTC
TRBV5-1,-,-,TRBJ2-3,CASSLDVFITDTQYF,TGCGCCAGCAGCTTGGACGTATTCATCACAGATACGCAGTATTTT
TRBV4-3,-,-,TRBJ2-5,CASSQLLLTQETQYF,TGCGCCAGCAGCCAACTTTTGCTGACACAAGAGACCCAGTACTTC
TRBV12-5,-,-,TRBJ1-2,CASGLVLGDRSYGYTF,TGTGCTAGTGGTTTGGTACTTGGGGACCGGAGCTATGGCTACACCTTC
TRBV5-1,-,-,TRBJ2-6,CASSLGEPGANVLTF,TGCGCCAGCAGCTTGGGGGAGCCTGGGGCCAACGTCCTGACTTTC
TRBV28,TRBD1,-,TRBJ2-7,CASSWTGGGDEQYF,TGTGCCAGCAGTTGGACAGGGGGCGGGGACGAGCAGTACTTC
TRBV28,-,-,TRBJ1-2,CASSLSPQLNGYTF,TGTGCCAGCAGTTTAAGTCCTCAGCTTAATGGCTACACCTTC
TRBV25-1,-,-,TRBJ2-3,CASSERLGPASDTQYF,TGTGCCAGCAGTGAAAGGTTAGGTCCGGCATCAGATACGCAGTATTTT
TRBV18,-,few,TRBJ1-4,CASSRDGLNEKLFF,TGTGCCAGCTCACGGGACGGCCTTAATGAAAAACTGTTTTTT
TRBV9,-,-,TRBJ1-4,CASSVGTTNEKLFF,TGTGCCAGCAGCGTGGGGACAACTAATGAAAAACTGTTTTTT
TRBV7-9,TRBD2,-,TRBJ2-2,CASSLGRGTSFFTGELFF,TGTGCCAGCAGCTTGGGCCGGGGGACTAGCTTCTTCACCGGGGAGCTGTTTTTT
TRBV5-1,TRBD2,-,TRBJ2-2,CASVAGGSNTGELFF,TGCGCCAGCGTTGCGGGAGGGTCGAACACCGGGGAGCTGTTTTTT